This T cell receptor beta chain was sequenced in a study of blood T cell repertoires in COVID-19. In the original analysis: By means of reference gene primer amplification, nucleated cell counts were estimated. Only in-frame clones appear in the TCRdb table, and some are missing; sequencing was by immunoSEQ multiplex PCR. The V and J calls and the clone size are those of that table, but D and trimming were determined from the DNA. The sample contains 200,000 to 300,000 clones, 92% of which appear only once. Germline V gene lookup returns CDR1 SNHLY and CDR2 FYNNEI. The V gene lost 0 bases and the J gene lost 6 bases, with 15 bases spanning the gap. The CDR3 loop spans 16 amino acids.

The chain recombines TRBV2 with TRBJ1-5; possible D gene TRBD1, 5 bases. The origin of this receptor is a man aged 25-45 years with COVID-19, enrolled during active disease. Sample: peripheral blood. CDR3 amino acids: CASSEAVGGISQPQHF. CDR3 nucleotide sequence: TGTGCCAGCAGTGAAGCAGTCGGGGGAATAAGTCAGCCCCAGCATTTT.